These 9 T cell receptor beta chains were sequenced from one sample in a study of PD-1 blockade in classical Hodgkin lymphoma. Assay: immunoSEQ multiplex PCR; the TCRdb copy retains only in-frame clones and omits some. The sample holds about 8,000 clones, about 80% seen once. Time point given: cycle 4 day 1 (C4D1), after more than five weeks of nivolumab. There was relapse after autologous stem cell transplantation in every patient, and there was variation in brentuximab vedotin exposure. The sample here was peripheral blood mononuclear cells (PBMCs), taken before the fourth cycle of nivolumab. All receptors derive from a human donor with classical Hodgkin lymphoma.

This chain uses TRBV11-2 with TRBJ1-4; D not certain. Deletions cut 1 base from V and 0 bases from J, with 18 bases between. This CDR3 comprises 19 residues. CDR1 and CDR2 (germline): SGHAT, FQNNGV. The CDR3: CASSLGRPLGFATNEKLFF. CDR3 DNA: TGTGCCAGCAGCTTAGGGAGGCCCCTAGGGTTTGCAACTAATGAAAAACTGTTTTTT.

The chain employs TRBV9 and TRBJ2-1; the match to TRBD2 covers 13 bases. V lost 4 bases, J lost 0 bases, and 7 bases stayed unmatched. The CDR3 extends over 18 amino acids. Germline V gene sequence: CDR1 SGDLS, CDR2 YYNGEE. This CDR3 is CASSPGLAGTSSYNEQFF. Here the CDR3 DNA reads TGTGCCAGCAGCCCGGGACTAGCGGGGACTAGCTCCTACAATGAGCAGTTCTTC.

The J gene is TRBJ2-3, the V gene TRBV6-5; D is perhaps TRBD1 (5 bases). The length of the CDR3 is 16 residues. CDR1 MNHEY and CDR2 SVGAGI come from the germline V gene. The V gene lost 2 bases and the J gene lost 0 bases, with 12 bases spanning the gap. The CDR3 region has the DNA TGTGCCAGCAGTTACAGACAGCTATCTAGCACAGATACGCAGTATTTT. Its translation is CASSYRQLSSTDTQYF.

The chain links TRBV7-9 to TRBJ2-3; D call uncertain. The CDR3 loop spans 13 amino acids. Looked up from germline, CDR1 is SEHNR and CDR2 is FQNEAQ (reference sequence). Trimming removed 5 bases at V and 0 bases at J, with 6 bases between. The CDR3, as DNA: TGTGCCAGCAGCCCCGTTAGCACAGATACGCAGTATTTT. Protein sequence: CASSPVSTDTQYF.

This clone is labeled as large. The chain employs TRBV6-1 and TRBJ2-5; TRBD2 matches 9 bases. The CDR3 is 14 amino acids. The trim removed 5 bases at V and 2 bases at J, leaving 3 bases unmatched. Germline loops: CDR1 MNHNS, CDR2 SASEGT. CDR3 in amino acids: CASSRLAAQETQYF. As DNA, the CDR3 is TGTGCCAGCAGTAGACTAGCGGCACAAGAGACCCAGTACTTC.

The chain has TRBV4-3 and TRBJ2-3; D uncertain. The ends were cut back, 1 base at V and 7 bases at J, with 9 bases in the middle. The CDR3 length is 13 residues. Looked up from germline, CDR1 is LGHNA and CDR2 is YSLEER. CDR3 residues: CASSQGLGNTQYF. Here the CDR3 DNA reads TGCGCCAGCAGCCAAGGCTTGGGAAATACGCAGTATTTT.

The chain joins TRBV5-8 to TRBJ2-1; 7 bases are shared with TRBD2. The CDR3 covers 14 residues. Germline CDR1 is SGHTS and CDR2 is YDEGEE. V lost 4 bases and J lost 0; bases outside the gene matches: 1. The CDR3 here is CASSGGSSYNEQFF. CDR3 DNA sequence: TGTGCCAGCAGCGGCGGGAGCTCCTACAATGAGCAGTTCTTC.

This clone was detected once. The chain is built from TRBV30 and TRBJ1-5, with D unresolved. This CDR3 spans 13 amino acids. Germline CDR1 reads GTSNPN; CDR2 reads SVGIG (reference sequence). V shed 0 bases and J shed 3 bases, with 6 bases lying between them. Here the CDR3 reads CAWSVTVNQPQHF. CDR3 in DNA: TGTGCCTGGAGTGTAACAGTCAATCAGCCCCAGCATTTT.

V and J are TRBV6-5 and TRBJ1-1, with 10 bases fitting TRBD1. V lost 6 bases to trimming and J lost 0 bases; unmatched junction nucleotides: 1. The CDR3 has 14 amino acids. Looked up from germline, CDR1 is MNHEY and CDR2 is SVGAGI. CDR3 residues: CASRGQGLNTEAFF. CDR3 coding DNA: TGTGCCAGCAGGGGACAGGGGCTGAACACTGAAGCTTTCTTT.